This passage covers 30 T cell receptor beta chains from one sample sequenced in a study of OX40 agonist ivuxolimab in advanced cancers. The assay was immunoSEQ multiplex PCR, and TCRdb's table has in-frame clones only and misses some. The table has approximately 10,000 clones, approximately 76% seen once; the top ten hold about 29%. The specimen was CD4+ or CD8+ T cells sorted from blood, collected in a trial of the OX40 agonist ivuxolimab. All receptors come from an adult with an advanced solid tumor such as melanoma, head and neck, liver or kidney cancer.

V is TRBV15 and J is TRBJ2-1; the match to TRBD2 covers 8 bases. Germline V lookup: CDR1 LNHNV, CDR2 YYDKDF (reference sequence). After removal of 3 bases from V and 1 base from J, the junction contained 5 bases not matched to a gene. The CDR3 spans 16 residues. CDR3 loop: CATSRDLAGSYNEQFF. For the CDR3, the DNA is TGTGCCACCAGCAGGGACTTAGCGGGGTCCTACAATGAGCAGTTCTTC. Full variable domain (missing parts from reference TRBV15 and TRBJ2-1): DAMVIQNPRYQVTQFGKPVTLSCSQTLNHNVMYWYQQKSSQAPKLLFHYYDKDFNNEADTPDNFQSRRPNTSFCFLDIRSPGLGDTAMYLCATSRDLAGSYNEQFFGPGTRLTVL.

This clone was seen more than once but under ten times. The V gene is TRBV28, the J gene TRBJ2-1; D remains ambiguous. There are 11 residues in the CDR3. Germline CDR1 is MDHEN and CDR2 is SYDVKM. With 10 bases removed from V and 7 bases from J, the gap between germline ends came to 11 bases. CDR3 nucleotides: TGTGCCATAAGAACTGGTAATGAGCAGTTCTTC. Protein sequence: CAIRTGNEQFF.

This rearrangement joins TRBV7-9 to TRBJ1-2; D is perhaps TRBD1 (6 bases). Germline V gene sequence: CDR1 SEHNR, CDR2 FQNEAQ (reference sequence). V was clipped by 5 bases and J by 0 bases, with 19 bases between them. This CDR3 is built from 17 residues. As DNA, the CDR3 is TGTGCCAGCAGCCCATCCGGGGGCACAACAACTAACTATGGCTACACCTTC. Encoded protein: CASSPSGGTTTNYGYTF.

CDR3 region: CASSYTTGGAYEQYF. DNA for the CDR3: TGTGCCAGCAGCTACACCACCGGGGGTGCCTACGAGCAGTACTTC. The chain links TRBV6-5 to TRBJ2-7; D may be TRBD2 (6 bases). The ends were cut back, 6 bases at V and 2 bases at J, with 17 bases in the middle. This CDR3 spans 15 amino acids. Germline CDR1 reads MNHEY; CDR2 reads SVGAGI.

The J gene is TRBJ2-2, the V gene TRBV7-3; D remains unclear. The CDR3 consists of 12 residues. From germline, CDR1 is SGHTA and CDR2 FQGTGA. V lost 2 bases and J lost 5, with 3 bases in between. The CDR3 bases are TGTGCCAGCAGCTTAGAGACCGGGGAGCTGTTTTTT. Translating it yields CASSLETGELFF. The whole variable domain, filled in from reference TRBV7-3 and TRBJ2-2, reads GAGVSQTPSNKVTEKGKYVELRCDPISGHTALYWYRQSLGQGPEFLIYFQGTGAADDSGLPNDRFFAVRPEGSVSTLKIQRTERGDSAVYLCASSLETGELFFGEGSRLTVL.

This chain links TRBV7-2 with TRBJ2-7; TRBD2 matches at 14 bases. The CDR3 runs to 17 residues. J lost 3 bases, V lost 5 bases, and 9 bases had no gene match. The germline V gene has CDR1 SGHTA and CDR2 FQGNSA. As DNA, the CDR3 is TGTGCCAGCAGCGGGACTAGCGGGAGCAGAGCCTACTACGAGCAGTACGTC. It yields the protein CASSGTSGSRAYYEQYV.

This clone counts as hyperexpanded. V gene TRBV11-2 combines with J gene TRBJ2-7; the D is unclear. Germline loops: CDR1 SGHAT, CDR2 FQNNGV. Trimming took off 8 bases at V and 3 bases at J, with 5 bases between the two ends. This CDR3 comprises 10 residues. The CDR3 loop is CASGNYEQYV. The DNA for the CDR3 is TGTGCCAGCGGAAACTACGAGCAGTACGTC.

The V gene is TRBV27, the J gene TRBJ1-3, with 8 bases that match TRBD1. Germline CDR1 and CDR2: MNHEY and SMNVEV (reference sequence). The CDR3 has 15 residues. J gave up 2 bases and V 5 bases, and 5 bases lay outside the gene matches. This CDR3 is CASSLQDRAGNTIYF. As DNA, the CDR3 is TGTGCCAGCAGTCTACAGGACAGGGCTGGAAACACCATATATTTT.

This clone was counted only a few times. A read error is the likely source, as a far larger clone sits one nucleotide away. The chain combines TRBV5-6 with TRBJ2-7; maybe TRBD2 (5 bases). The CDR3 is 12 amino acids. Germline V gene lookup returns CDR1 SGHDT and CDR2 YYEEEE. Trimming shortened V by 0 bases and J by 6 bases, and 7 bases separated the two germline ends. As DNA, the CDR3 is TGTGCCAGCAGCTTGGACGGACTCGAGCAGTACTTC. Protein sequence: CASSLDGLEQYF.

The rearrangement uses TRBV7-8 and TRBJ2-3; 7 bases map to TRBD2. V was pared by 2 bases and J by 0 bases, with 8 bases of the junction left unmatched. The germline CDR1 and CDR2 sequences are SGHVS and FQNEAQ. This CDR3 spans 17 amino acids. CDR3 DNA sequence: TGTGCCAGCAGCTTATTTCCAGCGGGACCAAGCACAGATACGCAGTATTTT. Its protein product is CASSLFPAGPSTDTQYF.

J is TRBJ2-3 and V is TRBV6-5; possibly TRBD2 for D (5 bases). V lost 6 bases and J 0 bases, leaving 13 bases between the germline ends. The CDR3 is made up of 15 amino acids. From germline, CDR1 is MNHEY and CDR2 SVGAGI. CDR3 loop: CASRGRETSTDTQYF. CDR3 coding DNA: TGTGCCAGCAGGGGGAGAGAGACTAGCACAGATACGCAGTATTTT.

The rearrangement uses TRBV9 and TRBJ1-4, with 11 bases lining up with TRBD1. Germline CDR1 and CDR2: SGDLS and YYNGEE. The junction had 5 bases not matched to a gene; V was cut back by 3 bases and J by 7 bases. The CDR3 is 15 amino acids. CDR3 sequence reads: CASSGTGGAGEKLFF. The CDR3 nucleotides read TGTGCCAGCAGCGGGACAGGGGGCGCGGGTGAAAAACTGTTTTTT.

This clone was counted between two and nine times. The rearrangement joins TRBV7-3 to TRBJ2-7; 8 nucleotides align to TRBD1. The CDR3 sequence is 18 residues long. J gave up 5 bases and V 1 base, and 16 bases lay outside the gene matches. The germline CDR1 and CDR2 sequences are SGHTA and FQGTGA. Here the CDR3 reads CASSLRTGSPPTFDEQYF. CDR3 coding DNA: TGTGCCAGCAGCTTAAGGACAGGGAGTCCTCCCACATTCGACGAGCAGTACTTC.

CDR3 in DNA: TGTGCCAGCAGCTTAGGGGGAGGGGCCACTGAAGCTTTCTTT. Translating gives CASSLGGGATEAFF. The J gene is TRBJ1-1, the V gene TRBV7-8; maybe TRBD1 (5 bases). Trimming took off 1 base at V and 4 bases at J, with 10 bases between the two ends. The length of the CDR3 is 14 residues. Per the germline V gene, CDR1 is SGHVS and CDR2 is FQNEAQ.

This chain connects TRBV11-2 to TRBJ1-2, with TRBD1 as a possible D gene (5 bases). CDR1 SGHAT and CDR2 FQNNGV come from the germline V gene. The CDR3 runs to 17 residues. The V gene lost 7 bases and the J gene lost 6 bases, with 27 bases spanning the gap. The CDR3 nucleotides are TGTGCCAGCACCCCTGGGGGGGTCCGACCAGAGAATGATGGCTACACCTTC. This sequence encodes CASTPGGVRPENDGYTF.

This clone has just a few counts. This chain connects TRBV27 to TRBJ1-1; 7 bases are shared with TRBD1. The V gene end was trimmed by 5 bases and the J gene end by 1 base; junction bases not matched to a gene: 7. Per germline, CDR1 MNHEY and CDR2 SMNVEV (reference sequence). The CDR3 extends over 15 amino acids. This CDR3 reads CASSPRGGENTEAFF. The DNA for the CDR3 is TGTGCCAGCAGTCCCAGGGGGGGGGAGAACACTGAAGCTTTCTTT.

A few counts support this clone. The chain combines TRBV27 with TRBJ2-1; possibly TRBD1 for D (6 bases). V lost 3 bases, J lost 0 bases, and 9 bases lay in between. The CDR3 covers 15 residues. Germline V gene lookup returns CDR1 MNHEY and CDR2 SMNVEV (reference sequence). The CDR3 reads CASSLLGGSYNEQFF. For the CDR3, the DNA is TGTGCCAGCAGTTTGTTAGGGGGCTCCTACAATGAGCAGTTCTTC.

This clone was seen more than once but under ten times. This CDR3 reads CASGQLMQYV. DNA of the CDR3: TGTGCCAGCGGACAGCTTATGCAGTACGTC. The chain recombines TRBV2 with TRBJ2-7, with D possibly matching TRBD1 (6 bases). The CDR3 extends over 10 amino acids. Germline V gene sequence: CDR1 SNHLY, CDR2 FYNNEI. V lost 8 bases to trimming and J lost 9 bases, with 11 bases between them.

This clone was found a few times. The rearrangement joins TRBV29-1 to TRBJ2-5; the D gene is possibly TRBD2 (5 bases). Trimming removed 4 bases from V and 2 bases from J, with 11 bases in between. Germline V gene lookup returns CDR1 SQVTM and CDR2 ANQGSEA. The CDR3 spans 13 residues. For the CDR3, the DNA is TGCAGCGTTGTTCCTGGGAGTCAAGAGACCCAGTACTTC. Its translation is CSVVPGSQETQYF.

This chain links TRBV29-1 with TRBJ1-1; a weak D match, TRBD1 (5 bases). Looked up from germline, CDR1 is SQVTM and CDR2 is ANQGSEA. CDR3 length: 12 residues. Trimming took 2 bases from V and 3 from J, leaving 7 bases between them. The CDR3 protein is CSVERGDTEAFF. CDR3 nucleotides: TGCAGCGTTGAACGGGGGGACACTGAAGCTTTCTTT.

The sample holds one count of this clone. This chain joins TRBV7-9 and TRBJ2-5; 9 positions match TRBD2. The CDR3 spans 15 residues. CDR1 SEHNR and CDR2 FQNEAQ come from the germline V gene (reference sequence). With V trimmed by 3 bases and J by 3 bases, 5 bases remained unmatched. The CDR3, as DNA: TGTGCCAGCAGCTTCCCGACTAGCGGTGAAGAGACCCAGTACTTC. Its translation is CASSFPTSGEETQYF.

As to this clone: The junction and the germline gene differ at one end; a read error may be behind it. The chain employs TRBV11-2 and TRBJ2-3; 8 nucleotides agree with TRBD2. CDR1 is SGHAT and CDR2 is FQNNGV in the germline V gene. The CDR3 consists of 16 residues. CDR3 region: CASSQDGAGDPDTQYF. CDR3 in DNA: TGCGCCAGCAGCCAAGACGGAGCGGGAGATCCAGATACGCAGTATTTT. Full variable domain (rest looked up from reference TRBV11-2 and TRBJ2-3): EAGVAQSPRYKIIEKRQSVAFWCNPISGHATLYWYQQILGQGPKLLIQFQNNGVVDDSQLPKDRFSAERLKGVDSTLKIQPAKLEDSAVYLCASSQDGAGDPDTQYFGPGTRLTVL.

The chain carries TRBV23-1 and TRBJ2-3; D possibly corresponds to TRBD1 (5 bases). TRBV23-1 is treated as an ORF (open reading frame) with a function not yet certain. This CDR3 contains 13 residues. The germline V and J ends were trimmed by 5 bases and 2 bases, with 8 bases remaining between them. The DNA for the CDR3 is TGCGCCAGCAGTGATGGGGCCACAGATACGCAGTATTTT. Translating it yields CASSDGATDTQYF.

The chain is built from TRBV7-6 and TRBJ2-5; 9 bases match TRBD1. The end of the DNA aligns better with TRBJ2-7, so the J call may be wrong. The V gene's germline CDR1 is SGHVS and CDR2 FNYEAQ. CDR3 length equals 15 residues. This CDR3 is CASSLDDRGGYEQYF. The CDR3 DNA is TGTGCCAGCAGCTTAGATGACAGGGGGGGTTACGAGCAGTACTTC.

This clone was counted only a few times. The chain is built from TRBV7-4 and TRBJ2-1; D is ambiguous. Germline V lookup: CDR1 SGHVT, CDR2 SQSDAQ. The CDR3 extends over 15 amino acids. Trimming took off 2 bases at V and 7 bases at J, with 15 bases between the two ends. The CDR3 DNA sequence: TGTGCCAGCAGCTTACCGGACGCTCAGGTGAATGAGCAGTTCTTC. It specifies CASSLPDAQVNEQFF.

The gene calls are TRBV28 and TRBJ2-3, with 9 bases matching TRBD2. Trimming removed 8 bases from V and 7 bases from J; junction bases left unmatched: 10. Germline lookup yields CDR1 MDHEN and CDR2 SYDVKM. The CDR3 contains 14 residues. The CDR3, as DNA: TGTGCCAGCGGAACCGGGACTAGCATACATACGCAGTATTTT. Protein product: CASGTGTSIHTQYF.

CDR3 region: CASSFGLNSGNTIYF. For the CDR3, the DNA is TGTGCCAGCAGCTTTGGACTGAACTCTGGAAACACCATATATTTT. V usage is TRBV13 and J usage is TRBJ1-3; no clear D gene. Per the germline V gene, CDR1 is PRHDT and CDR2 is FYEKMQ (reference sequence). The CDR3 sequence is 15 residues long. Trimming took 3 bases from V and 0 from J, leaving 9 bases between them.

The V call is TRBV21-1, the J call TRBJ2-1; TRBD1 reflects the table's D call only, with no check against the DNA. TRBV21-1 is a pseudogene segment. This CDR3 contains 15 residues. CDR3 DNA sequence: TGTGCCAGCGGGAAGGACAGGGTCTCCTACAATGAGCAGTTCTTC. Its translation is CASGKDRVSYNEQFF.

By sample share, this clone is medium-sized. The chain is built from TRBV10-2 and TRBJ2-7, with 7 bases identical to TRBD2. Germline V gene sequence: CDR1 WSHSY, CDR2 SAAADI. V lost 8 bases and J lost 1; bases outside the gene matches: 2. This CDR3 region has 12 residues. CDR3 nucleotides: TGCGCCAGCTCGGGGGGTTCCTACGAGCAGTACGTC. As protein: CASSGGSYEQYV.

CDR3 amino acids: CASSPGRGNTGELFF. The CDR3 DNA reads TGTGCCAGCTCACCAGGGCGGGGGAACACCGGGGAGCTGTTTTTT. The V gene is TRBV18, the J gene TRBJ2-2, with D perhaps TRBD2 (6 bases). This CDR3 spans 15 amino acids. Germline values: CDR1 KGHSH, CDR2 LQKENI. Trimming stripped 2 bases from V and 1 base from J, with 8 bases between. The full variable domain, with the rest looked up from reference TRBV18 and TRBJ2-2, is NAGVMQNPRHLVRRRGQEARLRCSPMKGHSHVYWYRQLPEEGLKFMVYLQKENIIDESGMPKERFSAEFPKEGPSILRIQQVVRGDSAAYFCASSPGRGNTGELFFGEGSRLTVL.